A selection of T cell receptor beta chains follows, all from one sample in a study of PD-1 blockade in classical Hodgkin lymphoma. Some clones are missing from TCRdb's copy, which holds only in-frame ones; the method was immunoSEQ multiplex PCR. The sample records around 30,000 clones, approximately 80% being singletons. The sample in question was peripheral blood mononuclear cells (PBMCs), obtained at baseline. Receptors were obtained from a human donor with classical Hodgkin lymphoma. Each CDR3 is given with its conserved first and last residue. Fields, in order: clone size, V gene, D gene, CDR3 length, J gene, CDR3 protein, CDR3 DNA. The D gene is left open where the match is weak. A clone size is listed for some rows: how often the clone was seen (once, few, many), or a class if it is expanded.

>medium-sized|TRBV10-3|-|13|TRBJ1-4
CAITGNLNEKLFF
TGTGCCATCACCGGGAACTTAAATGAAAAACTGTTTTTT
>-|TRBV27|-|15|TRBJ2-6
CASSQGSSGANVLTF
TGTGCCAGCAGCCAAGGATCGTCTGGGGCCAACGTCCTGACTTTC
>-|TRBV18|-|14|TRBJ1-5
CASSPTVSNQPQHF
TGTGCCAGCTCACCGACAGTTAGCAATCAGCCCCAGCATTTT
>-|TRBV7-8|TRBD1|15|TRBJ2-1
CASSSGQGFYNEQFF
TGTGCCAGCAGCTCGGGACAGGGGTTCTACAATGAGCAGTTCTTC
>-|TRBV7-2|-|12|TRBJ1-3
CASSLGGNTIYF
TGTGCCAGCAGCTTAGGGGGAAACACCATATATTTT
>-|TRBV5-4|-|16|TRBJ2-3
CASSLAQSSLADTQYF
TGTGCCAGCAGCTTGGCCCAGAGTTCCCTAGCAGATACGCAGTATTTT
>-|TRBV21-1|-|16|TRBJ1-4
CASCWDRGPHNEKLFF
TGTGCCAGCTGTTGGGACAGGGGGCCACATAATGAAAAACTGTTTTTT
>-|TRBV6-5|-|15|TRBJ2-3
CASSLAPNPTDTQYF
TGTGCCAGCAGTTTAGCGCCGAACCCCACAGATACGCAGTATTTT
>few|TRBV30|-|13|TRBJ2-1
CAWAGQGGSEQFF
TGTGCCTGGGCGGGGCAGGGGGGGAGTGAGCAGTTCTTC
>-|TRBV9|-|17|TRBJ2-3
CASSPPWGRDGADTQYF
TGTGCCAGCAGCCCTCCTTGGGGCAGGGACGGCGCAGATACGCAGTATTTT
>-|TRBV7-7|-|13|TRBJ2-1
CASSLETKAEQFF
TGTGCTAGCAGCTTAGAAACTAAGGCTGAGCAGTTCTTC
>-|TRBV5-1|-|16|TRBJ1-3
CASSLVGGLQSDTIYF
TGCGCCAGCAGCTTGGTGGGGGGGCTCCAGTCGGACACCATATATTTT
>-|TRBV21-1|-|22|TRBJ2-2
CASSKKERGLAGTTRATGELFF
TGTGCCAGCAGCAAAAAAGAACGGGGACTAGCGGGTACCACAAGAGCCACCGGGGAGCTGTTTTTT
>-|TRBV30|-|12|TRBJ2-7
CAWDRSSYEQYF
TGTGCCTGGGACAGAAGCTCCTACGAGCAGTACTTC
>-|TRBV6-5|TRBD1|16|TRBJ2-5
CASSYSGTDLSETQYF
TGTGCCAGCAGTTACTCTGGGACAGATCTCTCCGAGACCCAGTACTTC
>medium-sized|TRBV5-1|-|15|TRBJ1-5
CASSLAGERYQPQHF
TGCGCCAGCAGCTTGGCGGGGGAGAGGTATCAGCCCCAGCATTTT
>-|TRBV4-3|-|14|TRBJ2-1
CASSQVVEGPWQFF
TGCGCCAGCAGCCAAGTAGTCGAGGGGCCATGGCAGTTCTTC